The rows below give T cell receptor beta chains drawn from one sample of a study of regulatory T cells in long-lasting Graves disease. TCRdb recomputed calls from the multiplex PCR reads with MiXCR, one row per CDR3 protein. This sample has hundreds of thousands of distinct CDR3 sequences, with around 21% found just once. The sample in question was peripheral blood mononuclear cells (PBMCs), obtained when the disease was refractory, from a patient treated with antithyroid drugs. Every receptor here comes from a female donor with Graves disease. Each CDR3 is given with its conserved first and last residue. A D gene is named only where the DNA matches it firmly.

cdr3_length d_call v_call cdr3_aa
15 - TRBV27 CASSSLQEFLPEQYF
16 TRBD2 TRBV6-5 CASSYSRLAEGYEQYF
16 - TRBV28 CASSLSGGQILEKLFF
13 - TRBV4-1 CASSQGQSSPLHF
17 TRBD2 TRBV19 CASSVTSGRGSYNEQFF
13 - TRBV29-1 CSVRTPRDTEAFF
16 TRBD1 TRBV20-1 CSASGGTAQQGTEAFF
14 - TRBV28 CASSPAKWAGELFF
13 - TRBV30 CAWSEGNSYEQYF
14 - TRBV7-3 CASSKGTVQETQYF
14 TRBD1 TRBV28 CASTKTGGGYEQYF
14 - TRBV4-3 CASSSTIFTGELFF
15 - TRBV12-3/TRBV12-4 CASSLGGTPRVEQYF
15 TRBD2 TRBV27 CASTQAGESYNEQFF
15 TRBD1 TRBV7-2 CASSLVLDRGYGYTF
16 TRBD2 TRBV5-6 CASSLGTSGRAETQYF
13 - TRBV7-2 CASSLLTGEKLFF
16 TRBD2 TRBV27 CASTPGGLATYNEQFF
14 - TRBV3-1 CASSPWGSAYEQYF
16 - TRBV28 CASSLADRGNQETQYF
13 - TRBV20-1 CSASATNTGELFF
14 TRBD2 TRBV10-3 CAISEAGTSYEQYF
13 - TRBV10-2 CASRQTSGGELFF
16 - TRBV20-1 CSASKGSSSYNSPLHF
12 - TRBV7-9 CASSSMSGELFF
15 - TRBV5-1 CASSPSAGRDTEAFF
16 TRBD1 TRBV12-3/TRBV12-4 CASSPSGQGLFTEAFF
19 TRBD2 TRBV19 CASSLRTSGTSTGANVLTF
14 TRBD2 TRBV19 CASQPGLGTYEQYF
12 - TRBV20-1 CSARDSGNGQYF
14 - TRBV19 CASSMGPGDRQLFF
14 TRBD2 TRBV3-1 CASSQVAGGETQYF
14 - TRBV11-2 CASSSRGTGNTIYF
16 TRBD1 TRBV7-2 CASSLAGTDLNEKLFF
15 TRBD1 TRBV5-5 CASSLDGTGVLWSFF
12 - TRBV19 CASSGETYEQYF
14 TRBD2 TRBV6-2/TRBV6-3 CASSEAGLTYEQYF
17 TRBD1 TRBV7-2 CASSLAGQGQVRYEQYF
15 TRBD1 TRBV30 CAWSVPRQGAEKLLF
13 - TRBV7-2 CASSSLGNYGYTF
12 - TRBV2 CASTGNGETQYF